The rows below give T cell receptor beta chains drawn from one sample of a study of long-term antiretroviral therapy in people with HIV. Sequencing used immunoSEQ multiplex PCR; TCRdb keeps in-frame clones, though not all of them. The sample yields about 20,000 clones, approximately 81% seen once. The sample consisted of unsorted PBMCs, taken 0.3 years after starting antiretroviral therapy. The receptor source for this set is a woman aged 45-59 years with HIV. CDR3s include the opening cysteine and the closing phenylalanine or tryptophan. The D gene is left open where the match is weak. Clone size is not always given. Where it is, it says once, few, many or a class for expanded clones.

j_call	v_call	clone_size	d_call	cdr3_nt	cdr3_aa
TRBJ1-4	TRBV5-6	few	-	TGTGCCAGCAGCAGAAGGGGGGTTAATGAAAAACTGTTTTTT	CASSRRGVNEKLFF
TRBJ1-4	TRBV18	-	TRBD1	TGTGCCAGCTCACCCCTACCGGGACAGGGGGATGAAAAACTGTTTTTT	CASSPLPGQGDEKLFF
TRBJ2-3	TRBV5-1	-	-	TGCGCCAGCAGCTTGGAAGTAATCTATACGCAGTATTTT	CASSLEVIYTQYF
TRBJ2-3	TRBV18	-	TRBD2	TGTGCCAGCTCCCCTACCGGGACTAGCGGGGGGAGGCCCACAGATACGCAGTATTTT	CASSPTGTSGGRPTDTQYF
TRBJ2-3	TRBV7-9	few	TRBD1	TGTGCCAGCAGCTACGACAGGGGTACGCAGTATTTT	CASSYDRGTQYF
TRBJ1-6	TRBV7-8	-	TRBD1	TGTGCCAGCAAAAATGGACAGGGAGAGGGCTCACCCCTCCACTTT	CASKNGQGEGSPLHF
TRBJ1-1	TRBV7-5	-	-	TGTGTCAGAAGCTTCGGAGTCCCAATGAACACTGAAGCTTTCTTT	CVRSFGVPMNTEAFF
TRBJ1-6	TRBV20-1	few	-	TGCAGTGCTAGAGTGAATGGGCGCCTCCACTTT	CSARVNGRLHF
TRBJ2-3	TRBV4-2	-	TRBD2	TGTGCCAGCAGCCAAGATTTTCGGGAGCGGGGGGCCACAGATACGCAGTATTTT	CASSQDFRERGATDTQYF
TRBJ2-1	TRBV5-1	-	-	TGCGCCAGCAGCACGCCCTCCCCAGGGACCGGCAATGAGCAGTTCTTC	CASSTPSPGTGNEQFF
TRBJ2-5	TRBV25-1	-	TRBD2	TGTGCCAGCAGTCCCCCCCCGCGGGGGAAGGGAAGAGAGACCCAGTACTTC	CASSPPPRGKGRETQYF
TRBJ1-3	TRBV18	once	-	TGTGCCAGCTCCCCGGACAGAAAAATCTCTGGAAACACCATATATTTT	CASSPDRKISGNTIYF
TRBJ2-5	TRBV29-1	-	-	TGCAGCGTTGAAGATGGGACTGGCTTAGGAGAGACCCAGTACTTC	CSVEDGTGLGETQYF
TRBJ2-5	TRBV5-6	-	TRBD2	TGTGCCAGCAGCTGGGGGACTAGCGGGGGGCCCCAAGAGACCCAGTACTTC	CASSWGTSGGPQETQYF
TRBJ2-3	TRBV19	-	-	TGTGCCACCCAGGTTTTGAGTAGCAACTCAGATACGCAGTATTTT	CATQVLSSNSDTQYF
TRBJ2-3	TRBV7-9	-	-	TGTGCCAGCAGCTTAGCCGTTTTAGGCGCAGATACGCAGTATTTT	CASSLAVLGADTQYF